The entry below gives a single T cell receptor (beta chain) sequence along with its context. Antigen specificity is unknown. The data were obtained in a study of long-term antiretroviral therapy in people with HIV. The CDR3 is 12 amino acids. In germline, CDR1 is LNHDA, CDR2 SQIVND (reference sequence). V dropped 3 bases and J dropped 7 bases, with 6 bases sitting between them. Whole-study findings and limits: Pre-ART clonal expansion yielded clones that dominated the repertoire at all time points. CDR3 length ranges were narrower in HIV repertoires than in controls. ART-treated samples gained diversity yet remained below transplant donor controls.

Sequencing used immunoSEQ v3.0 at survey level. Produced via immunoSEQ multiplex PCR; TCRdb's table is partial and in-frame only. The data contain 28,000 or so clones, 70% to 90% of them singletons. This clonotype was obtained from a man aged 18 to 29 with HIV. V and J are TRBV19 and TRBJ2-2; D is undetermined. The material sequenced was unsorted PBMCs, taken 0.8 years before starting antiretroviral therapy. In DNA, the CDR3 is TGTGCCAGTAGTATTCGCTTCGGGGAGCTGTTTTTT. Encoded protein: CASSIRFGELFF.